This is a list of T cell receptor beta chains from one sample in a study of neurological immune-mediated disorders. TCRdb fed the 5' RACE reads into MiXCR, producing one record per CDR3 protein. The data contain around 70,000 distinct CDR3 sequences, 4.8% of them singletons. Sequenced: PBMCs. These receptors originate from a woman aged 70-85 years with multiple sclerosis. The CDR3 runs from the conserved cysteine through the conserved F or W. D genes are given only for firm matches. Rows may omit the clone size; those that give it use once, few, many or a size class.

j_call | clone_size | d_call | v_call | cdr3_aa | cdr3_nt
TRBJ2-3 | - | - | TRBV5-5 | CASSLRAIGTDTQYF | TGTGCCAGCAGCTTGAGGGCTATAGGCACAGATACGCAGTATTTT
TRBJ2-7 | many | - | TRBV7-6 | CASSLALSGEQYF | TGTGCCAGCAGCTTAGCACTGTCTGGCGAGCAGTACTTC
TRBJ2-3 | many | - | TRBV24-1 | CATSGAGPTDTQYF | TGTGCCACCAGTGGGGCGGGACCCACAGATACGCAGTATTTT
TRBJ2-3 | many | - | TRBV7-2 | CASSLATGLKDTQYF | TGTGCCAGCAGCTTAGCGACGGGATTGAAGGATACGCAGTATTTT
TRBJ2-3 | - | - | TRBV5-1 | CASSLDGDTQYF | TGCGCCAGCAGCTTGGATGGTGATACGCAGTATTTT
TRBJ1-4 | many | TRBD1 | TRBV7-2 | CASSLDRGREKLFF | TGTGCCAGCAGCTTAGACAGGGGAAGGGAAAAACTGTTTTTT
TRBJ2-7 | many | - | TRBV7-2 | CASTRVEGMGAGEQYF | TGTGCCAGCACCCGCGTAGAGGGGATGGGCGCCGGCGAGCAGTACTTC
TRBJ1-1 | many | - | TRBV20-1 | CSARDHGLNTEAFF | TGCAGTGCTAGAGATCACGGATTGAACACTGAAGCTTTCTTT
TRBJ2-1 | many | - | TRBV7-2 | CASSLKVFSGNEQFF | TGTGCCAGCAGCTTGAAGGTGTTTTCGGGCAATGAGCAGTTCTTC
TRBJ2-5 | - | TRBD2 | TRBV7-8 | CASSLDSAGGQETQYF | TGTGCCAGCAGCTTAGACAGCGCGGGAGGTCAAGAGACCCAGTACTTC
TRBJ2-7 | many | TRBD2 | TRBV3-1 | CASSPRSLAGRRAAEQYF | TGTGCCAGCAGCCCTAGATCACTAGCGGGACGAAGAGCTGCCGAGCAGTACTTC
TRBJ1-5 | few | TRBD1 | TRBV6-6 | CATSDGTGRQPQHF | TGTGCCACCTCTGACGGGACAGGGCGTCAGCCCCAGCATTTT
TRBJ2-1 | many | TRBD2 | TRBV12-3/TRBV12-4 | CASSLEELAGAEQFF | TGTGCCAGCAGTTTGGAGGAACTAGCGGGAGCTGAGCAGTTCTTC
TRBJ1-2 | many | - | TRBV12-3/TRBV12-4 | CASSLDSYGYTF | TGTGCCAGCAGTTTAGACTCCTATGGCTACACCTTC
TRBJ2-2 | many | TRBD2 | TRBV3-1 | CASSQEGLAGHTGELFF | TGTGCCAGCAGCCAAGAGGGTCTAGCGGGCCACACCGGGGAGCTGTTTTTT
TRBJ1-2 | few | - | TRBV20-1 | CSARDLGKSGYTF | TGCAGTGCTAGAGATTTGGGGAAGAGTGGCTACACCTTC
TRBJ2-7 | - | - | TRBV2 | CASTRSYEQYF | TGTGCCAGCACCCGATCCTACGAGCAGTACTTC
TRBJ1-1 | many | - | TRBV18 | CASSPKTGRENTEAFF | TGTGCCAGCTCACCCAAAACCGGCAGGGAAAACACTGAAGCTTTCTTT
TRBJ2-3 | - | - | TRBV20-1 | CSARDRASIITDTQYF | TGCAGTGCTAGAGACCGCGCCTCTATTATCACAGATACGCAGTATTTT
TRBJ1-5 | many | - | TRBV12-3/TRBV12-4 | CASSTTGLVGQPQHF | TGTGCCAGCAGTACTACAGGGTTGGTTGGTCAGCCCCAGCATTTT
TRBJ2-3 | many | TRBD2 | TRBV4-3 | CASSQDLAGVVNTQYF | TGCGCCAGCAGCCAAGATTTAGCGGGAGTTGTAAATACGCAGTATTTT
TRBJ2-6 | few | - | TRBV3-1 | CASSQSGRRGANVLTF | TGTGCCAGCAGCCAATCGGGGCGACGTGGGGCCAACGTCCTGACTTTC
TRBJ2-5 | few | - | TRBV18 | CASSLTVQETQYF | TGTGCCAGCTCACTGACTGTTCAAGAGACCCAGTACTTC
TRBJ1-2 | many | - | TRBV5-1 | CASSPIDGYGYTF | TGCGCCAGCAGCCCGATTGACGGATATGGCTACACCTTC
TRBJ2-3 | many | - | TRBV12-3/TRBV12-4 | CASSLRSGTDTQYF | TGTGCCAGCAGTTTAAGGAGCGGCACAGATACGCAGTATTTT
TRBJ2-7 | many | - | TRBV4-3 | CASSQDLGYLYEQYF | TGCGCCAGCAGCCAAGATTTAGGCTACCTCTACGAGCAGTACTTC
TRBJ2-1 | - | - | TRBV4-3 | CASSAGLGSSYNEQFF | TGCGCCAGCAGCGCTGGGCTAGGGAGCTCCTACAATGAGCAGTTCTTC
TRBJ2-4 | many | TRBD1 | TRBV5-1 | CASSGDRDRDIQYF | TGCGCCAGCAGCGGGGACCGGGACAGAGACATTCAGTACTTC
TRBJ1-5 | many | TRBD1 | TRBV10-3 | CATAGQYSNQPQHF | TGTGCCACCGCGGGACAGTATAGCAATCAGCCCCAGCATTTT
TRBJ1-2 | many | - | TRBV6-5 | CASRQKRGGYTF | TGTGCCAGCAGACAGAAGAGGGGAGGCTACACCTTC
TRBJ2-7 | many | - | TRBV5-6 | CASSRVGGLGYEQYF | TGTGCCAGCAGCCGAGTCGGGGGCTTGGGCTACGAGCAGTACTTC
TRBJ2-1 | few | - | TRBV4-2 | CASSHLHADNEQFF | TGTGCCAGCAGCCACCTACACGCTGACAATGAGCAGTTCTTC
TRBJ1-4 | many | - | TRBV12-3/TRBV12-4 | CASRRGVGEKLFF | TGTGCCAGCAGGAGGGGGGTCGGTGAAAAACTGTTTTTT
TRBJ1-2 | many | TRBD1 | TRBV20-1 | CSASLTTGGRAYGYTF | TGCAGTGCCTCACTAACCACAGGGGGTAGGGCCTATGGCTACACCTTC
TRBJ2-4 | - | - | TRBV11-2 | CASSLGQLDKNIQYF | TGTGCCAGCAGCTTAGGGCAGCTAGACAAAAACATTCAGTACTTC
TRBJ2-1 | many | - | TRBV5-1 | CASKAGNEQFF | TGCGCCAGCAAGGCAGGGAATGAGCAGTTCTTC
TRBJ2-5 | many | - | TRBV7-2 | CASSLAGVQETQYF | TGTGCCAGCAGCTTAGCGGGGGTACAAGAGACCCAGTACTTC
TRBJ1-1 | many | TRBD1 | TRBV20-1 | CSASDRGRGNTEAFF | TGCAGTGCTTCCGACAGGGGCAGGGGGAACACTGAAGCTTTCTTT
TRBJ2-1 | many | TRBD2 | TRBV12-3/TRBV12-4 | CASQQLAGVSEQFF | TGTGCCAGCCAGCAGCTAGCGGGAGTGAGTGAGCAGTTCTTC
TRBJ2-4 | few | TRBD2 | TRBV7-2 | CASSLEASGRGTEIKNIQYF | TGTGCCAGCAGCTTAGAAGCTAGCGGGAGAGGGACGGAGATCAAAAACATTCAGTACTTC
TRBJ2-2 | many | TRBD2 | TRBV9 | CASSVDPPGTSGRVTGELFF | TGTGCCAGCAGCGTAGACCCCCCCGGGACTAGCGGGAGGGTCACCGGGGAGCTGTTTTTT
TRBJ2-1 | many | - | TRBV5-1 | CASSRLSDWGNEQFF | TGCGCCAGCAGTCGACTTAGCGATTGGGGCAATGAGCAGTTCTTC
TRBJ2-1 | many | TRBD2 | TRBV5-1 | CASSRTWTSGSASNEQFF | TGCGCCAGCAGCCGAACCTGGACTAGCGGGAGTGCGAGTAATGAGCAGTTCTTC
TRBJ2-3 | many | - | TRBV12-3/TRBV12-4 | CASSLTDTQYF | TGTGCCAGCAGCTTAACAGATACGCAGTATTTT
TRBJ1-6 | many | - | TRBV20-1 | CSARRGDSPLHF | TGCAGTGCTAGACGGGGGGATTCACCCCTCCACTTT
TRBJ1-5 | many | - | TRBV6-6 | CASSSDISSMAQPQHF | TGTGCCAGCAGTTCGGACATTTCCTCGATGGCTCAGCCCCAGCATTTT
TRBJ2-1 | many | TRBD2 | TRBV20-1 | CSALLVLAGHYNEQFF | TGCAGTGCCCTACTGGTCCTAGCGGGACATTACAATGAGCAGTTCTTC
TRBJ2-4 | many | TRBD1 | TRBV20-1 | CSANDSGGTKNIQYF | TGCAGTGCTAATGACTCAGGGGGAACCAAAAACATTCAGTACTTC
TRBJ1-2 | many | TRBD1 | TRBV12-3/TRBV12-4 | CASSPGGQGADYGYTF | TGTGCCAGCAGTCCTGGTGGGCAGGGGGCTGACTATGGCTACACCTTC
TRBJ1-1 | many | - | TRBV7-2 | CASSQGRNTEAFF | TGTGCCAGCAGTCAGGGGAGGAACACTGAAGCTTTCTTT
TRBJ2-2 | few | TRBD1 | TRBV6-2/TRBV6-3 | CASSNTRPGTGTGELFF | TGTGCCAGCAGTAATACCCGTCCCGGGACAGGGACCGGGGAGCTGTTTTTT
TRBJ1-1 | many | - | TRBV27 | CASRKSGGGTEAFF | TGTGCCAGCAGAAAGAGCGGGGGAGGCACTGAAGCTTTCTTT
TRBJ2-7 | few | - | TRBV6-5 | CASSLGGAREQYF | TGTGCCAGCAGTCTTGGGGGGGCGCGAGAGCAGTACTTC